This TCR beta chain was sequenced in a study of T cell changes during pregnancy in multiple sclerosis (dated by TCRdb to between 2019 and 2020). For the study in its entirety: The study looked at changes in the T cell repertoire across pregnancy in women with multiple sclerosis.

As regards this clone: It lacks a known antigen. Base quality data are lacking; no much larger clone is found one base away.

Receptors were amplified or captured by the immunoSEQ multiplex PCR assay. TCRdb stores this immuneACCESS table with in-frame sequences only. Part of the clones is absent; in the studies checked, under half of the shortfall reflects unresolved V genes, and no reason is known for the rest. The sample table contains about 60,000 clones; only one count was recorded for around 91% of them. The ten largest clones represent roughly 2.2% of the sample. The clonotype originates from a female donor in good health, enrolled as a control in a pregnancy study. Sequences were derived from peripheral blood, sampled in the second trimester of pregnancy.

The CDR3 reads as follows: CASSPREVTQYF. In nucleotide form, the sequence is TGTGCCAGCAGCCCCAGGGAAGTGACCCAGTACTTC. The chain is encoded by TRBV7-9 joined to TRBJ2-5; TRBD1 is a possible D gene, resting on 5 matching bases. The CDR3 numbers 12 residues from cysteine through phenylalanine. Here the CDR3 DNA is all that survives: 36 bases in frame from base 1. Cut back by 5 bases and 7 bases, the V and J ends lie 11 bases apart. Reading the germline V gene (reference sequence) gives CDR1 SEHNR and CDR2 FQNEAQ.